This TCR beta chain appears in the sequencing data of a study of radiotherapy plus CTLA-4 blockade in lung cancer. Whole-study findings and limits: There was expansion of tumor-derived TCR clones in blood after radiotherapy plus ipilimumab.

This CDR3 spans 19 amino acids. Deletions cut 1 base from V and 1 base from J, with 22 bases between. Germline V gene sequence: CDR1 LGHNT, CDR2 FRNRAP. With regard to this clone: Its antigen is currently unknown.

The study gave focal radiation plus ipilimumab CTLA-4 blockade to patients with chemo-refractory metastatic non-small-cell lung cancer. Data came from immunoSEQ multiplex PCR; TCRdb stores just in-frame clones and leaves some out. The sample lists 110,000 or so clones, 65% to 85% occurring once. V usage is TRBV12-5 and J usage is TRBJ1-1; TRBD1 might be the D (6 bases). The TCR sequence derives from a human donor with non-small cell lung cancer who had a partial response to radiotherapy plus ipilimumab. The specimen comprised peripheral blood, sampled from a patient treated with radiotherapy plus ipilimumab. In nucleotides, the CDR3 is TGTGCTAGTGGTTTGGGTACCCATACGAGGGGGGGCTGGAACACTGAAGCTTTCTTT. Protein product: CASGLGTHTRGGWNTEAFF.